The rows below give T cell receptor beta chains drawn from one sample of a study of CD8 T cells in ankylosing spondylitis. TCRdb fed the 5' RACE reads into MiXCR, producing one record per CDR3 protein. The data contain a few hundred thousand distinct CDR3 sequences, around 18% of them singletons. Sequences were obtained from blood, either unsorted or a sorted T cell fraction (not recorded which). Receptors were obtained from a male donor with ankylosing spondylitis or in good health (not recorded which). CDR3s include the opening cysteine and the closing phenylalanine or tryptophan. Fields, in order: CDR3 length, D gene, J gene, clone size, V gene, CDR3 DNA, CDR3 protein. A D gene is named only where the DNA matches it firmly. Not all rows give a size; the values are once, few, many and, for expanded clones, a class.

CDR3 length: 16; D gene: TRBD1; J gene: TRBJ1-5; clone size: few; V gene: TRBV5-1; CDR3 DNA: TGCGCCAGCAGCGAAGGGACAGTGTCTAGCAATCAGCCCCAGCATTTT; CDR3 protein: CASSEGTVSSNQPQHF
CDR3 length: 15; D gene: .; J gene: TRBJ2-1; clone size: many; V gene: TRBV20-1; CDR3 DNA: TGCAGTGCTAGGATAACTAGAGCAAGCTACAATGAGCAGTTCTTC; CDR3 protein: CSARITRASYNEQFF
CDR3 length: 14; D gene: .; J gene: TRBJ2-2; clone size: few; V gene: TRBV29-1; CDR3 DNA: TGCAGCGTTGCTTATAGGGTGGGGACCGGGGAGCTGTTTTTT; CDR3 protein: CSVAYRVGTGELFF
CDR3 length: 13; D gene: TRBD1; J gene: TRBJ1-1; clone size: .; V gene: TRBV28; CDR3 DNA: TGTGCCAGTCAGGGGGCGGTGAACACTGAAGCTTTCTTT; CDR3 protein: CASQGAVNTEAFF
CDR3 length: 14; D gene: .; J gene: TRBJ1-6; clone size: .; V gene: TRBV20-1; CDR3 DNA: TGCAGTGCTTTGGGGGGGTCCTATAATTCACCCCTCCACTTT; CDR3 protein: CSALGGSYNSPLHF
CDR3 length: 13; D gene: .; J gene: TRBJ2-5; clone size: many; V gene: TRBV20-1; CDR3 DNA: TGCAGTGCTCCGCGCTCCGGGGGAGAGACCCAGTACTTC; CDR3 protein: CSAPRSGGETQYF
CDR3 length: 15; D gene: .; J gene: TRBJ2-1; clone size: many; V gene: TRBV12-3/TRBV12-4; CDR3 DNA: TGTGCCAGCAGTTTGCGGGGTGGGTCCTACAATGAGCAGTTCTTC; CDR3 protein: CASSLRGGSYNEQFF
CDR3 length: 18; D gene: TRBD2; J gene: TRBJ2-1; clone size: few; V gene: TRBV11-2; CDR3 DNA: TGTGCCAGCAGCTTAAGACTAGCGGGGGGGTCCGCTTTCAATGAGCAGTTCTTC; CDR3 protein: CASSLRLAGGSAFNEQFF
CDR3 length: 11; D gene: .; J gene: TRBJ2-5; clone size: many; V gene: TRBV20-1; CDR3 DNA: TGCAGTGGTGGCCGGCGAGAGACCCAGTACTTC; CDR3 protein: CSGGRRETQYF
CDR3 length: 19; D gene: .; J gene: TRBJ2-1; clone size: .; V gene: TRBV5-1; CDR3 DNA: TGCGCCAGCAGCTTGGACCTACTCCCGGGACCCCTCTCCTACAATGAGCAGTTCTTC; CDR3 protein: CASSLDLLPGPLSYNEQFF
CDR3 length: 14; D gene: .; J gene: TRBJ1-1; clone size: few; V gene: TRBV5-1; CDR3 DNA: TGCGCCAGCAGGCCAACCACATTGAACACTGAAGCTTTCTTT; CDR3 protein: CASRPTTLNTEAFF